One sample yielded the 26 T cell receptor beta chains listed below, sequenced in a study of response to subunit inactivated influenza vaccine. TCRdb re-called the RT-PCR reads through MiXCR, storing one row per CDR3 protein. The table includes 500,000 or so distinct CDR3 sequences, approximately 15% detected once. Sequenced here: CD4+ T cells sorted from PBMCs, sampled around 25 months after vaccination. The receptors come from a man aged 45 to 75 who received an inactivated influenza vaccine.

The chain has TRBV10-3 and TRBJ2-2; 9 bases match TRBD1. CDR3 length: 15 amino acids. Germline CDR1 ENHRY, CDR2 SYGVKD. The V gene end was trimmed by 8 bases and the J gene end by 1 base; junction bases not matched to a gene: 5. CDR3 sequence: CAISWTGVNTGELFF. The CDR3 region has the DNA TGTGCCATCTCCTGGACAGGGGTGAACACCGGGGAGCTGTTTTTT.

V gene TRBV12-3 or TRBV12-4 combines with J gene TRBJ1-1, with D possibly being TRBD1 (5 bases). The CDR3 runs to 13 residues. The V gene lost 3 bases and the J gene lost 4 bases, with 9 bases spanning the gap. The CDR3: CASSFSQGTEAFF. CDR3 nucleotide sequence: TGTGCCAGCAGTTTCTCCCAGGGCACTGAAGCTTTCTTT.

The CDR3 DNA reads as TGTGCCAGCAGTTCCGTAACCCAAGGGGGGGATACGCAGTATTTT. Translating gives CASSSVTQGGDTQYF. The chain combines TRBV27 with TRBJ2-3; D is perhaps TRBD1 or TRBD2 (6 bases each). Per germline, CDR1 MNHEY and CDR2 SMNVEV (reference sequence). V was pared by 4 bases and J by 6 bases, with 17 bases between. The CDR3 contains 15 residues.

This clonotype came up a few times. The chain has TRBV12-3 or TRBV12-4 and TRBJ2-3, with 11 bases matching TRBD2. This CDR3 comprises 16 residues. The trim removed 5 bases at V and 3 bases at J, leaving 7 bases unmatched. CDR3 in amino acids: CASSQLAGERTDTQYF. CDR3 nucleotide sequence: TGTGCCAGCAGTCAACTAGCGGGAGAGAGGACAGATACGCAGTATTTT.

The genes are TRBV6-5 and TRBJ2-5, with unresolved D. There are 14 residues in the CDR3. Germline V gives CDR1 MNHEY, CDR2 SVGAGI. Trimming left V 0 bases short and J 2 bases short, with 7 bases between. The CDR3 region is CASSYSILQETQYF. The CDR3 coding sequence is TGTGCCAGCAGTTACTCGATACTGCAAGAGACCCAGTACTTC.

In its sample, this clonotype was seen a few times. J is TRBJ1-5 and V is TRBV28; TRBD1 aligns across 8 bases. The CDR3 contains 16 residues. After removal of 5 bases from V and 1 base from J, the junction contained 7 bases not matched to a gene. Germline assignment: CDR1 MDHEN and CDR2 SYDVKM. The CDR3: CASSLTGGRSNQPQHF. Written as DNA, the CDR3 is TGTGCCAGCAGTCTAACAGGGGGAAGAAGCAATCAGCCCCAGCATTTT.

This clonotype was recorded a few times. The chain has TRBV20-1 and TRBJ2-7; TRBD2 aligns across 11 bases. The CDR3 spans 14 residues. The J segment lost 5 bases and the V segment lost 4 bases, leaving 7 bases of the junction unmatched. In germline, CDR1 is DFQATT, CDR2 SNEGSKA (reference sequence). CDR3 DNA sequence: TGCAGTGCTAAAACCGGGACTAGCGGTGACGAGCAGTACTTC. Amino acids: CSAKTGTSGDEQYF.

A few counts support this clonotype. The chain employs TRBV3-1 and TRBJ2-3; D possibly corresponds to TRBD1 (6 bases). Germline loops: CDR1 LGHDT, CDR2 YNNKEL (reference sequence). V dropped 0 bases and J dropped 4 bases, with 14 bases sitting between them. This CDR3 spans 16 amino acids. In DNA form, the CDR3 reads TGTGCCAGCAGCCAAGACCCAGGGGCCCGGTCAGATACGCAGTATTTT. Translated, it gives CASSQDPGARSDTQYF.

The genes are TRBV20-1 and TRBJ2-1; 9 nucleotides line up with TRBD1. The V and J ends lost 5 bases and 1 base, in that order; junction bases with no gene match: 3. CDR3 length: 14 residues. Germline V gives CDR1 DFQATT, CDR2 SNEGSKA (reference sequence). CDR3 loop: CSAAGTGSYNEQFF. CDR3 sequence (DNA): TGCAGTGCTGCCGGGACAGGGTCCTACAATGAGCAGTTCTTC.

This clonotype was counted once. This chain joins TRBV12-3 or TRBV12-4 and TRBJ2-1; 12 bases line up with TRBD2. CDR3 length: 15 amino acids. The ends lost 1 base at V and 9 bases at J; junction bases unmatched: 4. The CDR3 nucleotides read TGTGCCAGCAGTTTAGGACTAGCGGGAGTTAGTGAGCAGTTCTTC. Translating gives CASSLGLAGVSEQFF.

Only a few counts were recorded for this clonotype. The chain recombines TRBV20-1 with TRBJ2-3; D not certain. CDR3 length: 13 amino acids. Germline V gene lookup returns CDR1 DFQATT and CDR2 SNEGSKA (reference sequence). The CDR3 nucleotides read TGCAGCCCAAAACCTCACCTAGCAGATACGCAGTATTTT. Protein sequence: CSPKPHLADTQYF.

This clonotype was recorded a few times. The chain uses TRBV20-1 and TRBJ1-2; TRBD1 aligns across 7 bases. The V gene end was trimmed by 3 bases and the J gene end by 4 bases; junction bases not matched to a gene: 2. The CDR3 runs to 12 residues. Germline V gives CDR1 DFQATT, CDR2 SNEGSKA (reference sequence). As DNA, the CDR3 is TGCAGTGCTAGTGACAGGGTCTATGGCTACACCTTC. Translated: CSASDRVYGYTF.

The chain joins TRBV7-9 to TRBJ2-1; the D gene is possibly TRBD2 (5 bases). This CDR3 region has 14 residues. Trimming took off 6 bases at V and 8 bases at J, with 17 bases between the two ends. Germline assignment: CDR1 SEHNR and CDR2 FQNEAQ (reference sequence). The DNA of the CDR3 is TGTGCCAGCAGTCCGGAGGACTGGTGGGATGAGCAGTTCTTC. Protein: CASSPEDWWDEQFF.

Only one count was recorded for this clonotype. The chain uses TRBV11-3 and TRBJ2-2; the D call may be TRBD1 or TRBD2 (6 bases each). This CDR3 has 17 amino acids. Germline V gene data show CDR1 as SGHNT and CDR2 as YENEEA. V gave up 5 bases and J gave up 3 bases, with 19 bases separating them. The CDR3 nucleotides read TGTGCCAGCAGCCCAGTTCTGGGGGGCGCGGACACCGGGGAGCTGTTTTTT. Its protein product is CASSPVLGGADTGELFF.

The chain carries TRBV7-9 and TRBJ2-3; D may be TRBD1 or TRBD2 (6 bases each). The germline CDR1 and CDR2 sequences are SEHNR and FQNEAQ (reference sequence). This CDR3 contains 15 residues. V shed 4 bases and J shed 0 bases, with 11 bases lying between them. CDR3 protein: CASSSRGESTDTQYF. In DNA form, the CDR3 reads TGTGCCAGCAGCTCGAGGGGGGAGAGCACAGATACGCAGTATTTT.

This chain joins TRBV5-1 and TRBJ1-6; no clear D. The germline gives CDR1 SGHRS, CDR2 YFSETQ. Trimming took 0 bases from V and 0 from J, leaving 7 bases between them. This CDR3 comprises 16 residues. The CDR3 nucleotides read TGCGCCAGCAGCTTGGGACCGGTCTCCTATAATTCACCCCTCCACTTT. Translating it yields CASSLGPVSYNSPLHF.

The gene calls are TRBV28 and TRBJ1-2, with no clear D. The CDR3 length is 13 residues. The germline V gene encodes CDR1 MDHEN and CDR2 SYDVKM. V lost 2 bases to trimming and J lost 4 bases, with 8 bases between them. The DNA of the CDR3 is TGTGCCAGCAGTTTAGGCAACCCCTATGGCTACACCTTC. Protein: CASSLGNPYGYTF.

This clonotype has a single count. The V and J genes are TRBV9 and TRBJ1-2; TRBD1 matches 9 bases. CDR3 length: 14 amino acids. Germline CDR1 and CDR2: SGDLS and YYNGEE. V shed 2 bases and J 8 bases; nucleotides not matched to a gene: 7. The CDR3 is CASSVEQGARGYTF. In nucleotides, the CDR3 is TGTGCCAGCAGCGTTGAACAGGGGGCTCGAGGCTACACCTTC.

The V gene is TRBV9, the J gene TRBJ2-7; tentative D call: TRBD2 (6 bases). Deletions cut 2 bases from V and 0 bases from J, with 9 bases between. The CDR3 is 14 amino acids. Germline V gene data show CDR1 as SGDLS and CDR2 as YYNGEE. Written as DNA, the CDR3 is TGTGCCAGCAGCGTTGGGGACTCCTCCTACGAGCAGTACTTC. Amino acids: CASSVGDSSYEQYF.

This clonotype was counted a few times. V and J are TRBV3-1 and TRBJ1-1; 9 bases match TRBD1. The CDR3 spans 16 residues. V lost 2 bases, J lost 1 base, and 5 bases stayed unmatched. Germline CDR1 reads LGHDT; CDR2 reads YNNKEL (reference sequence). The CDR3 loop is CASSQPLTGGNTEAFF. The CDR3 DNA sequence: TGTGCCAGCAGCCAACCACTGACAGGGGGGAACACTGAAGCTTTCTTT.

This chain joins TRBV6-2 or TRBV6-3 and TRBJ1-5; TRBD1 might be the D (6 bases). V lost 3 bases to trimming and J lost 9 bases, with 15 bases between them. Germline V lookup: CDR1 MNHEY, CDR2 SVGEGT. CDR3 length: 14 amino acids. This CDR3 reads CASSYPGAPWPQHF. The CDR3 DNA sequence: TGTGCCAGCAGTTATCCAGGGGCTCCCTGGCCCCAGCATTTT.

The CDR3 sequence is CASSQIGSWTDTQYF. In DNA form, the CDR3 reads TGCGCCAGCAGCCAAATCGGGAGTTGGACAGATACGCAGTATTTT. This chain connects TRBV4-3 to TRBJ2-3; D is perhaps TRBD2 (6 bases). The CDR3 covers 15 residues. V dropped 2 bases and J dropped 3 bases, with 12 bases sitting between them. Germline V gene sequence: CDR1 LGHNA, CDR2 YSLEER.

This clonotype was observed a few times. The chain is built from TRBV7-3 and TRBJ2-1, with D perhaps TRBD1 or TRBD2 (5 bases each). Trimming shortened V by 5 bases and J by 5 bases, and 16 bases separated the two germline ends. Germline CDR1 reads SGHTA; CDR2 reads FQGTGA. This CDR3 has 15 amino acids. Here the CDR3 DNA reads TGTGCCAGCAGCCCCGGGATGTGGGGACACAATGAGCAGTTCTTC. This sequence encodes CASSPGMWGHNEQFF. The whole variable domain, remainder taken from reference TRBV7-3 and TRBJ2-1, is GAGVSQTPSNKVTEKGKYVELRCDPISGHTALYWYRQSLGQGPEFLIYFQGTGAADDSGLPNDRFFAVRPEGSVSTLKIQRTERGDSAVYLCASSPGMWGHNEQFFGPGTRLTVL.

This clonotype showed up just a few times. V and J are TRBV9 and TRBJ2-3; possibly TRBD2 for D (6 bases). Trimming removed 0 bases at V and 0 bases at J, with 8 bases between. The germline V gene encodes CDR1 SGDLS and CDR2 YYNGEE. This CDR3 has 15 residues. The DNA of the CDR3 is TGTGCCAGCAGCGTAGGGGACTTCAGCACAGATACGCAGTATTTT. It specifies CASSVGDFSTDTQYF.

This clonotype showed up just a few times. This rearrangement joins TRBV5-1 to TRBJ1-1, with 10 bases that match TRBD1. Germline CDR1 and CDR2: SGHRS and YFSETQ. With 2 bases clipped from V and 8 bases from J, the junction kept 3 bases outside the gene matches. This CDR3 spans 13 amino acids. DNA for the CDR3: TGCGCCAGCAGCTTTACGGGACAGGGGGAAGCTTTCTTT. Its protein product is CASSFTGQGEAFF.

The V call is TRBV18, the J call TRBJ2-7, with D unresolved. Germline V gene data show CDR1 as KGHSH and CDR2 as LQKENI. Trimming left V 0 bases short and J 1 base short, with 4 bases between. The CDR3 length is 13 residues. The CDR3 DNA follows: TGTGCCAGCTCACCACCGAATTCCTACGAGCAGTACTTC. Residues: CASSPPNSYEQYF.